The present entry profiles one T cell receptor (beta chain) with its context. Its matching antigen is unknown. The CDR3 consists of 14 residues. This sample is drawn from a study of CXCR3-negative and CXCR3-positive naive CD8 T cells. About the research overall: The libraries yielded about 130 million TRB reads, about 1.5 +/- 0.3 million each. Study-level results: Hydrophobicity was higher for TRB CDR3s found in CXCR3-positive naive cells than in CXCR3-negative naive cells.

5' RACE that incorporated UMI labels was used to prepare the TRB cDNA libraries. From its re-call of the 5' RACE reads, TCRdb lists each CDR3 protein once, without DNA. This repertoire comprises tens of thousands of distinct CDR3 sequences; its ten largest clones make up about 1%. The sequenced sample was naive CXCR3- CD8+ T cells from blood. The subset denotes: CD45RO-CCR7+CD27+CD95- naive CD8+ T cells lacking CXCR3 (TNR3-). This clonotype originated in a human donor in good health. Some clones in this sample may be carry-over from other donors' samples. The chain is built from TRBV12-3 or TRBV12-4 and TRBJ2-2; TCRdb reports TRBD1, a call that lacks DNA to check it against. CDR3 sequence: CASRGGRNTGELFF.